A single sample is the source of the 23 T cell receptor beta chains below, sequenced in a study of OX40 agonist ivuxolimab in advanced cancers. Profiling relied on immunoSEQ multiplex PCR, and the TCRdb table lists in-frame clones only, not all of them. The repertoire holds about 43,000 clones, with approximately 83% as singletons. Sample: CD4+ or CD8+ T cells sorted from blood, taken in a trial of the OX40 agonist ivuxolimab. These receptors originate from an adult with an advanced solid tumor such as melanoma, head and neck, liver or kidney cancer.

This clone showed up just a few times. This chain uses TRBV7-8 with TRBJ2-7, with D perhaps matching TRBD2 (6 bases). The CDR3 consists of 13 residues. Trimming stripped 0 bases from V and 3 bases from J, with 6 bases between. Germline V gene lookup returns CDR1 SGHVS and CDR2 FQNEAQ. CDR3 loop: CASSLAGSYEQYF. In DNA form, the CDR3 reads TGTGCCAGCAGCTTAGCCGGGAGCTACGAGCAGTACTTC.

The chain links TRBV19 to TRBJ2-3; D is perhaps TRBD1 or TRBD2 (6 bases each). Looked up from germline, CDR1 is LNHDA and CDR2 is SQIVND (reference sequence). This CDR3 has 14 amino acids. Trimming shortened V by 7 bases and J by 8 bases, and 19 bases separated the two germline ends. In DNA, the CDR3 is TGTGCCAGTACCCCTGGCGGGACAATGGGTACGCAGTATTTT. This translates into CASTPGGTMGTQYF.

This chain links TRBV5-5 with TRBJ2-1; TRBD1 matches at 7 bases. Looked up from germline, CDR1 is SGHKS and CDR2 is YYEKEE (reference sequence). The CDR3 totals 15 residues. Trimming at V came to 0 bases and at J to 4 bases, leaving 4 bases not matched to a gene. The CDR3 DNA reads as TGTGCCAGCAGCTTGGGACAGGGTCATTACAATGAGCAGTTCTTC. It specifies CASSLGQGHYNEQFF.

This clone appeared a few times. The chain joins TRBV10-3 to TRBJ1-1; no definite D call. V dropped 8 bases and J dropped 6 bases, with 13 bases sitting between them. CDR1 is ENHRY, CDR2 SYGVKD, per germline. CDR3 length: 12 amino acids. CDR3 sequence (DNA): TGTGCCATCCAAGGAGTTCGAGCTGAAGCTTTCTTT. Its translation is CAIQGVRAEAFF.

The V gene is TRBV6-1, the J gene TRBJ2-5; no firm D call. Trimming took off 6 bases at V and 2 bases at J, with 10 bases between the two ends. The CDR3 loop spans 13 amino acids. Germline V gene data show CDR1 as MNHNS and CDR2 as SASEGT. CDR3 sequence reads: CASSPTRQETQYF. The CDR3 DNA reads as TGTGCCAGCAGCCCTACGAGACAAGAGACCCAGTACTTC.

In this sample, this clone turned up a few times. V gene TRBV6-1 combines with J gene TRBJ1-6, with 8 bases identical to TRBD1. The CDR3 runs 15 residues. Germline V gives CDR1 MNHNS, CDR2 SASEGT. Losses at the gene ends were 3 bases for V and 11 bases for J; bases not matched to a gene: 9. CDR3 nucleotide sequence: TGTGCCAGCAGTGATATACGACAGGGGCGTACACCCCTCCACTTT. This encodes CASSDIRQGRTPLHF.

The CDR3 DNA sequence: TGTGCCAGCAGCTTTGCGCCAGGGAGCCTCTGGAACACTGAAGCTTTCTTT. Amino acids: CASSFAPGSLWNTEAFF. This chain connects TRBV13 to TRBJ1-1, with D possibly TRBD1 on 5 matching bases. The CDR3 is 17 amino acids. Germline CDR1 reads PRHDT; CDR2 reads FYEKMQ (reference sequence). Deletions cut 3 bases from V and 1 base from J, with 18 bases between.

This chain links TRBV5-1 with TRBJ1-2; 9 nucleotides match TRBD1. CDR3 size: 13 residues. J was trimmed by 4 bases and V by 4 bases; bases with no gene match: 2. Germline loops: CDR1 SGHRS, CDR2 YFSETQ. CDR3 DNA: TGCGCCAGCAGCCAGACAGGGGGCTATGGCTACACCTTC. The encoded protein is CASSQTGGYGYTF.

The CDR3: CASSQSSLGGLSSGANVLTF. In DNA form, the CDR3 reads TGCGCCAGCAGCCAGTCTTCCTTGGGGGGACTATCCTCTGGGGCCAACGTCCTGACTTTC. V and J are TRBV4-1 and TRBJ2-6, with 7 bases matching TRBD2. J was trimmed by 0 bases and V by 3 bases; bases with no gene match: 14. From germline, CDR1 is MGHRA and CDR2 YSYEKL. The CDR3 is 20 amino acids.

This chain joins TRBV6-1 and TRBJ2-1, with TRBD1 identical over 10 bases. V was pared by 4 bases and J by 6 bases, with 6 bases of the junction left unmatched. The CDR3 consists of 15 residues. Germline CDR1 MNHNS, CDR2 SASEGT. The CDR3 reads CASSAPGTGANEQFF. CDR3 sequence (DNA): TGTGCCAGCAGTGCTCCCGGGACAGGGGCCAATGAGCAGTTCTTC.

The count of this clone is one. The V and J genes are TRBV10-3 and TRBJ1-1; 10 positions agree with TRBD1. V was pared by 5 bases and J by 7 bases, with 7 bases of the junction left unmatched. This CDR3 is built from 14 residues. Germline V CDR1 and CDR2: ENHRY, SYGVKD. DNA of the CDR3: TGTGCCATCAGTCCGACAGGGGGCGCGGATGAAGCTTTCTTT. Encoded protein: CAISPTGGADEAFF.

The rearrangement links TRBV18 to TRBJ2-5, with 8 bases that match TRBD1. Germline CDR1 KGHSH, CDR2 LQKENI. The J segment lost 2 bases and the V segment lost 6 bases, leaving 5 bases of the junction unmatched. The CDR3 has 14 amino acids. In nucleotides, the CDR3 is TGTGCCAGCTCCCGACAGGGGTGGCAAGAGACCCAGTACTTC. Translating gives CASSRQGWQETQYF.

In DNA, the CDR3 is TGTGCCAGCAGCCCTCGACAGGGGGCCTACAATGAGCAGTTCTTC. Amino acids: CASSPRQGAYNEQFF. V and J are TRBV9 and TRBJ2-1; 9 bases align to TRBD1. Germline V gene lookup returns CDR1 SGDLS and CDR2 YYNGEE. With 4 bases clipped from V and 2 bases from J, the junction kept 4 bases outside the gene matches. This CDR3 has 15 residues.

The genes are TRBV7-2 and TRBJ1-5; D is perhaps TRBD1 (5 bases). CDR1 and CDR2 from the germline V gene are SGHTA and FQGNSA. The CDR3 is 16 residues long. V lost 2 bases and J 1 base, leaving 12 bases between the germline ends. The CDR3 DNA sequence: TGTGCCAGCAGCTTATCGGCAGGGTCCAGCAATCAGCCCCAGCATTTT. Protein sequence: CASSLSAGSSNQPQHF.

V gene TRBV19 combines with J gene TRBJ1-5; D ambiguous. CDR1 is LNHDA, CDR2 SQIVND, per germline (reference sequence). V was pared by 6 bases and J by 2 bases, with 14 bases between. CDR3 length: 15 amino acids. In nucleotides, the CDR3 is TGTGCCAGTAGCATATCGACGCGGGGCAATCAGCCCCAGCATTTT. Its translation: CASSISTRGNQPQHF.

The chain combines TRBV19 with TRBJ1-1, with D maybe TRBD1 (5 bases). CDR3 size: 16 residues. V gave up 5 bases and J gave up 1 base, with 17 bases separating them. The V gene's germline CDR1 is LNHDA and CDR2 SQIVND (reference sequence). CDR3 in amino acids: CASSSLLGGGNTEAFF. The CDR3 bases are TGTGCCAGTAGTTCTCTCCTGGGCGGGGGGAACACTGAAGCTTTCTTT.

DNA for the CDR3: TGTGCCAGCAGCGTAGGACGGAGGCAAGAGACCCAGTACTTC. Translating it yields CASSVGRRQETQYF. The chain combines TRBV9 with TRBJ2-5; maybe TRBD2 (5 bases). V gave up 0 bases and J gave up 2 bases, with 8 bases separating them. The CDR3 is 14 amino acids. Germline-derived CDR1 and CDR2 are SGDLS and YYNGEE.

The V call is TRBV4-2, the J call TRBJ2-2; possibly TRBD1 for D (6 bases). The CDR3 has 16 amino acids. Germline V gives CDR1 LGHNA, CDR2 YNFKEQ. The V gene lost 6 bases and the J gene lost 7 bases, with 21 bases spanning the gap. The CDR3 reads CASSLKRGSNGGELFF. The CDR3 DNA sequence: TGTGCCAGCAGTCTAAAAAGGGGGAGTAACGGCGGGGAGCTGTTTTTT.

J is TRBJ2-3 and V is TRBV2; 8 positions match TRBD2. Germline loops: CDR1 SNHLY, CDR2 FYNNEI. The length of the CDR3 is 14 residues. With 7 bases clipped from V and 4 bases from J, the junction kept 7 bases outside the gene matches. The chain's CDR3 is CASNQREIADTQYF. For the CDR3, the DNA is TGTGCCAGCAATCAGCGGGAGATTGCAGATACGCAGTATTTT.

V is TRBV20-1 and J is TRBJ2-3; D is undetermined. The CDR3 totals 11 residues. V was shortened by 3 bases and J by 2 bases, with 3 bases between the two germline ends. Germline V CDR1 and CDR2: DFQATT, SNEGSKA (reference sequence). The DNA for the CDR3 is TGCAGTGCTAGCCTCACAGATACGCAGTATTTT. The encoded protein is CSASLTDTQYF.

J is TRBJ2-2 and V is TRBV5-1, with 14 bases that match TRBD2. The CDR3 runs to 17 residues. V lost 4 bases, J lost 5 bases, and 7 bases stayed unmatched. The germline gives CDR1 SGHRS, CDR2 YFSETQ. CDR3 sequence reads: CASSPGLAGGKTGELFF. For the CDR3, the DNA is TGCGCCAGCAGCCCAGGACTAGCGGGAGGAAAGACCGGGGAGCTGTTTTTT. The whole variable domain, filled in from reference TRBV5-1 and TRBJ2-2, reads KAGVTQTPRYLIKTRGQQVTLSCSPISGHRSVSWYQQTPGQGLQFLFEYFSETQRNKGNFPGRFSGRQFSNSRSEMNVSTLELGDSALYLCASSPGLAGGKTGELFFGEGSRLTVL.

The CDR3 DNA is TGTGCCAGCAGTCCCCGGCCCCAGGGAGATGGCTACACCTTC. Amino acids: CASSPRPQGDGYTF. V gene TRBV27 combines with J gene TRBJ1-2; a weak D match, TRBD1 (5 bases). V lost 5 bases and J lost 6, with 16 bases in between. The CDR3 runs 14 residues. Germline-derived CDR1 and CDR2 are MNHEY and SMNVEV (reference sequence).

CDR3: CASSHSGVTGNTIYF. CDR3 in DNA: TGTGCCAGTAGTCATTCTGGGGTTACCGGAAACACCATATATTTT. The chain employs TRBV19 and TRBJ1-3; D gene uncertain. V lost 5 bases, J lost 4 bases, and 15 bases lay in between. The CDR3 extends over 15 amino acids. Germline V gene sequence: CDR1 LNHDA, CDR2 SQIVND (reference sequence).